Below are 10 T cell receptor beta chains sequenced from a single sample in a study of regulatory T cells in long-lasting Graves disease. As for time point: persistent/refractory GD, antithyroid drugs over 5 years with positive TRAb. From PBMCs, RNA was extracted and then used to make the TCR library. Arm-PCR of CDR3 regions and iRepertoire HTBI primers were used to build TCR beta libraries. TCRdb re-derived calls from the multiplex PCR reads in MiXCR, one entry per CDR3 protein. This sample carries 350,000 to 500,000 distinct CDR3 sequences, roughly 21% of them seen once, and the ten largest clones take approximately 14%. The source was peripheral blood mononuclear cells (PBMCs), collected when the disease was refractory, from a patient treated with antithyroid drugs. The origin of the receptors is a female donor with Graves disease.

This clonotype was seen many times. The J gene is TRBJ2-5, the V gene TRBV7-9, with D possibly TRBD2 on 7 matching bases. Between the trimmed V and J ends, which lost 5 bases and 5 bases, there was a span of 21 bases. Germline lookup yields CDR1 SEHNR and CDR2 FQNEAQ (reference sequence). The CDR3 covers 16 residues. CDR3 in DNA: TGTGCCAGCAGCCAAGCCCTAGGGGGGGGGCCGGAGACCCAGTACTTC. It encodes CASSQALGGGPETQYF.

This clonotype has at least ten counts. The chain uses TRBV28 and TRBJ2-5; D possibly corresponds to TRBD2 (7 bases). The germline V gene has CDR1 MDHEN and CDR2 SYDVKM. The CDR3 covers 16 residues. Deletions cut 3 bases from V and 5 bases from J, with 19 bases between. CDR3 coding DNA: TGTGCCAGCAGTTTTACTGTCGGGGGGCTGGGGGAGACCCAGTACTTC. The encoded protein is CASSFTVGGLGETQYF. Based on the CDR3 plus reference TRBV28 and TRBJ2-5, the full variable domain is DVKVTQSSRYLVKRTGEKVFLECVQDMDHENMFWYRQDPGLGLRLIYFSYDVKMKEKGDIPEGYSVSREKKERFSLILESASTNQTSMYLCASSFTVGGLGETQYFGPGTRLLVL.

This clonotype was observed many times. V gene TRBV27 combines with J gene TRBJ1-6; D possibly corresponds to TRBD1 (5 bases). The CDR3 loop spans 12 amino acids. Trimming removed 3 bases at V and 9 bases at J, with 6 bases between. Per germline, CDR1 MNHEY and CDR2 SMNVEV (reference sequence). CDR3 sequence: CASSFRGSPLHF. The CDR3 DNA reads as TGTGCCAGCAGTTTTAGGGGTTCACCCCTCCACTTT.

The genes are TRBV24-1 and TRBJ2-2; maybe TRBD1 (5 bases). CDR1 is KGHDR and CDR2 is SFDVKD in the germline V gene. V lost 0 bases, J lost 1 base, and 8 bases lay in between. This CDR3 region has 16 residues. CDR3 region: CATSDLAQGNTGELFF. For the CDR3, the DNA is TGTGCCACCAGTGATTTGGCTCAGGGGAACACCGGGGAGCTGTTTTTT.

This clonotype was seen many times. This CDR3 is CASSLLTGRETQYF. Written as DNA, the CDR3 is TGTGCCAGCAGTCTGTTGACCGGCCGAGAGACCCAGTACTTC. The V call is TRBV28, the J call TRBJ2-5; no clear D. Germline values: CDR1 MDHEN, CDR2 SYDVKM. Trimming took off 5 bases at V and 4 bases at J, with 14 bases between the two ends. This CDR3 has 14 amino acids. The variable domain in full, completed from reference TRBV28 and TRBJ2-5, reads DVKVTQSSRYLVKRTGEKVFLECVQDMDHENMFWYRQDPGLGLRLIYFSYDVKMKEKGDIPEGYSVSREKKERFSLILESASTNQTSMYLCASSLLTGRETQYFGPGTRLLVL.

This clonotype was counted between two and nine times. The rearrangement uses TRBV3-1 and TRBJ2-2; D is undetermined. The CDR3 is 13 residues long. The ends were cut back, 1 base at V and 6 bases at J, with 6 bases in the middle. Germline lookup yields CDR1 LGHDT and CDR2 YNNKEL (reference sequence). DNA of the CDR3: TGTGCCAGCAGCCAAGTGTTAGCCGGGGAGCTGTTTTTT. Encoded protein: CASSQVLAGELFF.

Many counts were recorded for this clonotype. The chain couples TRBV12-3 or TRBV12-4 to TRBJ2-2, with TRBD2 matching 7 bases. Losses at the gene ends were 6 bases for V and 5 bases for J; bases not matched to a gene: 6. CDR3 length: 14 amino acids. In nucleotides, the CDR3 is TGTGCCAGCAGCCGCGGGAGTATGACCGGGGAGCTGTTTTTT. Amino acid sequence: CASSRGSMTGELFF.

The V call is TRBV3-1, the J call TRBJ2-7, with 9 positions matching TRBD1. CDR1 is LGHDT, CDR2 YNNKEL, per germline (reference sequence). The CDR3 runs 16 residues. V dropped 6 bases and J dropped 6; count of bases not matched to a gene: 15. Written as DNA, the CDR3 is TGTGCCAGCAGTTCTTCTCCCGGGACAGGGTCTAGCGAGCAGTACTTC. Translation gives CASSSSPGTGSSEQYF.

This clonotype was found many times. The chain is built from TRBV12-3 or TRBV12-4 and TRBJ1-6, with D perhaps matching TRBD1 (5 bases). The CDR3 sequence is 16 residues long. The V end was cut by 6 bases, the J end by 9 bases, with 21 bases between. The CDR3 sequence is CASRYQARRQGSPLHF. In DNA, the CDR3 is TGTGCCAGCAGGTATCAGGCGAGGCGGCAGGGTTCACCCCTCCACTTT.

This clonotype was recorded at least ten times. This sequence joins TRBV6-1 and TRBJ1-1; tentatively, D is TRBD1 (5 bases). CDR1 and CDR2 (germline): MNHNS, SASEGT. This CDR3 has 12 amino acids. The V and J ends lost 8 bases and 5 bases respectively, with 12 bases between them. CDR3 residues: CASFKGSTEAFF. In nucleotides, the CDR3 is TGTGCCAGCTTTAAGGGGTCGACTGAAGCTTTCTTT.